This is a list of T cell receptor beta chains from one sample in a study of shared clonotypes between healthy human individuals. Repertoires were generated with immunoSEQ multiplex PCR, while TCRdb's copy carries only in-frame clones and drops some. The repertoire holds millions of clones, with more than 90% as singletons. Sequencing used naive CD4+ T cells sorted from blood. All receptors derive from a man younger than 35 in good health. Each CDR3 is given with its conserved first and last residue. Each record gives: J gene, V gene, clone size, D gene, CDR3 protein, CDR3 DNA. The D gene is left open where the match is weak. Clone size is shown for a subset of rows, as once, few, many or a class of expanded clone.

TRBJ2-1	TRBV18	-	-	CASSPSVPSSYNEQFF	TGTGCCAGCTCACCGTCTGTTCCAAGCTCCTACAATGAGCAGTTCTTC
TRBJ2-7	TRBV11-2	-	-	CASSPGLPDEQYF	TGTGCCAGCAGCCCGGGCCTCCCGGACGAGCAGTACTTC
TRBJ2-2	TRBV19	-	-	CASSIGRDTGELFF	TGTGCCAGTAGTATAGGGCGGGACACCGGGGAGCTGTTTTTT
TRBJ2-7	TRBV6-6	-	-	CASSSSSYEQYF	TGTGCCAGCAGCTCGTCCTCATACGAGCAGTACTTC
TRBJ2-1	TRBV9	-	-	CASSVDLVGEQFF	TGTGCCAGCAGCGTAGACCTCGTTGGGGAGCAGTTCTTC
TRBJ1-5	TRBV2	-	-	CASSETTGSNQPQHF	TGTGCCAGCAGTGAGACGACAGGTAGCAATCAGCCCCAGCATTTT
TRBJ1-5	TRBV25-1	once	-	CASSDPGSGQPQHF	TGTGCCAGCAGTGATCCGGGGTCGGGTCAGCCCCAGCATTTT
TRBJ1-5	TRBV5-1	-	-	CASSFQGEGNQPQHF	TGCGCCAGCAGTTTTCAGGGCGAGGGGAATCAGCCCCAGCATTTT
TRBJ1-1	TRBV10-3	-	-	CAISDLGQGRREAFF	TGTGCCATCAGTGACCTCGGGCAGGGAAGGAGAGAAGCTTTCTTT
TRBJ2-7	TRBV5-1	-	TRBD1	CASSAPGTELYEQYF	TGCGCCAGCAGCGCACCCGGGACAGAGTTATACGAGCAGTACTTC
TRBJ2-7	TRBV10-3	-	TRBD2	CAISSLAGRGEQYF	TGTGCCATCAGTTCTCTAGCGGGGAGAGGCGAGCAGTACTTC
TRBJ1-6	TRBV12-5	-	TRBD1	CASGDSRGRSPLHF	TGTGCTAGTGGGGATTCCAGGGGGCGATCACCCCTCCACTTT
TRBJ2-3	TRBV11-3	-	-	CASSTRWGPTDTQYF	TGTGCCAGCAGCACCCGTTGGGGGCCCACAGATACGCAGTATTTT
TRBJ2-3	TRBV9	-	-	CASGDTQYF	TGTGCCAGTGGCGATACGCAGTATTTT
TRBJ2-5	TRBV2	-	-	CASSGGVGETQYF	TGTGCCAGCAGTGGAGGGGTGGGAGAGACCCAGTACTTC
TRBJ2-7	TRBV2	-	-	CASSEYEQYF	TGTGCCAGCAGTGAGTACGAGCAGTACTTC
TRBJ1-5	TRBV6-1	-	-	CASSEVQLNQPQHF	TGTGCCAGCAGTGAAGTACAGCTAAATCAGCCCCAGCATTTT
TRBJ2-1	TRBV5-1	-	TRBD2	CASSASGNNEQFF	TGCGCCAGCTCAGCTAGCGGTAACAATGAGCAGTTCTTC
TRBJ2-7	TRBV12-5	-	-	CASGLVQGDIPYEQYF	TGTGCTAGTGGTTTGGTACAAGGGGACATTCCTTACGAGCAGTACTTC
TRBJ1-1	TRBV19	-	-	CASSIEGGSEAFF	TGTGCCAGTAGTATAGAGGGGGGATCCGAAGCTTTCTTT
TRBJ1-5	TRBV4-1	-	-	CASSQGWGDRNSNQPQHF	TGCGCCAGCAGCCAAGGGTGGGGGGATCGGAATAGCAATCAGCCCCAGCATTTT
TRBJ2-2	TRBV4-3	-	TRBD2	CASSQIPKWGLAPGELFF	TGCGCCAGCAGCCAAATACCAAAATGGGGACTAGCCCCCGGGGAGCTGTTTTTT
TRBJ1-1	TRBV5-1	-	-	CASSLAGNEAFF	TGCGCCAGCAGCTTGGCTGGGAATGAAGCTTTCTTT
TRBJ1-6	TRBV5-1	-	TRBD1	CASSSRQGDNSPLHF	TGCGCCAGCAGCTCCCGACAGGGCGATAATTCACCCCTCCACTTT
TRBJ1-4	TRBV6-5	-	-	CASSYGGYNEKLFF	TGTGCCAGCAGTTACGGGGGGTATAATGAAAAACTGTTTTTT
TRBJ1-2	TRBV18	-	-	CASSPAVRQSDYGYTF	TGTGCCAGCTCACCAGCCGTCAGGCAGAGCGACTATGGCTACACCTTC
TRBJ1-5	TRBV19	few	-	CASSISGNQPQHF	TGTGCCAGTAGTATATCGGGGAATCAGCCCCAGCATTTT
TRBJ2-5	TRBV11-2	-	TRBD1	CASSLQGAFGETQYF	TGTGCCAGCAGCCTCCAGGGGGCTTTCGGGGAGACCCAGTACTTC
TRBJ1-5	TRBV4-2	-	-	CASSQDRRLSQPQHF	TGTGCCAGCAGCCAAGACCGCAGGCTTTCTCAGCCCCAGCATTTT
TRBJ1-6	TRBV5-1	-	TRBD1	CASSWDRGNSPLHF	TGCGCCAGCAGCTGGGACAGGGGTAATTCACCCCTCCACTTT
TRBJ1-4	TRBV10-3	-	TRBD1	CAISDQLDRGFGGLFF	TGTGCCATCAGTGACCAACTGGACAGGGGCTTTGGGGGACTGTTTTTT
TRBJ2-7	TRBV27	-	TRBD1	CASSLDGTALYEQYF	TGTGCCAGCAGTTTAGATGGGACAGCTCTCTACGAGCAGTACTTC
TRBJ2-5	TRBV7-2	-	-	CASILASEYQETQYF	TGTGCCAGCATTCTGGCTAGCGAGTACCAAGAGACCCAGTACTTC
TRBJ2-7	TRBV28	-	TRBD1	CASSFFGTGGYEQYF	TGTGCCAGCAGTTTCTTCGGGACAGGGGGCTACGAGCAGTACTTC
TRBJ2-7	TRBV19	-	-	CASRSPGLLGSYEQYF	TGTGCCAGTAGATCTCCCGGGCTCCTGGGGTCCTACGAGCAGTACTTC
TRBJ1-6	TRBV5-1	-	TRBD1	CASSVKGQGNSYNSPLHF	TGCGCCAGCAGCGTTAAGGGACAGGGGAACTCCTATAATTCACCCCTCCACTTT
TRBJ1-1	TRBV28	-	-	CATNRQAGTEAFF	TGTGCCACTAATAGACAGGCTGGCACTGAAGCTTTCTTT
TRBJ1-1	TRBV14	-	-	CASSPNLGTEAFF	TGTGCCAGCAGCCCGAATTTAGGCACTGAAGCTTTCTTT
TRBJ2-7	TRBV30	-	-	CAWSVLSYEQYF	TGTGCCTGGAGTGTACTGTCCTACGAGCAGTACTTC
TRBJ1-2	TRBV29-1	once	-	CSVAQGANYGYTF	TGCAGCGTTGCCCAGGGAGCTAACTATGGCTACACCTTC
TRBJ1-1	TRBV11-2	-	-	CASSLVVGEAFF	TGTGCCAGCAGCTTGGTTGTCGGTGAAGCTTTCTTT
TRBJ2-3	TRBV4-1	-	TRBD2	CASSQPLGGSGDTQYF	TGCGCCAGCAGCCAACCCCTGGGCGGGAGTGGAGATACGCAGTATTTT
TRBJ2-3	TRBV6-6	-	TRBD2	CASRDRTSGRANTQYF	TGTGCCAGCAGGGACCGGACTAGCGGGAGGGCCAATACGCAGTATTTT
TRBJ1-3	TRBV7-9	-	TRBD1	CASSPGTGGSSGNTIYF	TGTGCCAGCAGCCCCGGGACAGGGGGTAGTTCTGGAAACACCATATATTTT
TRBJ2-7	TRBV6-5	-	-	CASLQGGGGSYEQYF	TGTGCCAGCCTCCAGGGAGGAGGGGGCTCCTACGAGCAGTACTTC
TRBJ1-5	TRBV7-2	-	-	CASSSAGGNQPQHF	TGTGCCAGCAGCTCGGCCGGGGGCAATCAGCCCCAGCATTTT
TRBJ2-1	TRBV5-1	-	TRBD1	CASSWSPRDRGHDEQFF	TGCGCCAGCAGCTGGTCGCCGCGGGACAGGGGGCACGATGAGCAGTTCTTC
TRBJ2-5	TRBV10-3	-	-	CAIREGAPETQYF	TGTGCCATCAGGGAGGGTGCTCCCGAGACCCAGTACTTC
TRBJ1-2	TRBV6-5	-	-	CASSYRGRGRNYGYTF	TGTGCCAGCAGTTACCGAGGCAGGGGTAGAAACTATGGCTACACCTTC